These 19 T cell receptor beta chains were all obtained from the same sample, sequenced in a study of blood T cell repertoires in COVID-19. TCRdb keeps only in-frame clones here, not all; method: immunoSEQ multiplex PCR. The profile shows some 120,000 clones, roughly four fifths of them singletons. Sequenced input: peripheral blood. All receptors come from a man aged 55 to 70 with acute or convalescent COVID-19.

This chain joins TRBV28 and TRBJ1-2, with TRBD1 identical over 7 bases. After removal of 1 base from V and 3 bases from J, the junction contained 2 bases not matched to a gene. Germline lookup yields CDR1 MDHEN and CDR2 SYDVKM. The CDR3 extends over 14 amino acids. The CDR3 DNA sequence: TGTGCCAGCAGTTTATTCCAGGGGGACTATGGCTACACCTTC. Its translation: CASSLFQGDYGYTF.

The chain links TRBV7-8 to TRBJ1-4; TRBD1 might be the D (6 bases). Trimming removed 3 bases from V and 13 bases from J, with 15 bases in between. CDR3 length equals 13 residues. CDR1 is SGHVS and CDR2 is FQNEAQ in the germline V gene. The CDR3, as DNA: TGTGCCAGCAGCTTTCCCGGGACACTTGCACTGTTTTTT. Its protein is CASSFPGTLALFF.

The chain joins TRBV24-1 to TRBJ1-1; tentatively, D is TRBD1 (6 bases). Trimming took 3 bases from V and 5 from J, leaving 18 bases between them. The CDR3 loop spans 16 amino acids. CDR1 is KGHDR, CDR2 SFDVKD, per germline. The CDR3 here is CATSDARAQGWTEAFF. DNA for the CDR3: TGTGCCACCAGTGATGCACGGGCCCAGGGGTGGACTGAAGCTTTCTTT.

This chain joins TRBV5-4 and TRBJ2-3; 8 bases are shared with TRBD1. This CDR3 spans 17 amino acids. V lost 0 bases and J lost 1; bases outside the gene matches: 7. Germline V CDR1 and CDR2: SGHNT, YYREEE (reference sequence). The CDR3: CASSLARGHLGTDTQYF. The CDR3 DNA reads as TGTGCCAGCAGCTTGGCCAGGGGGCACCTCGGCACAGATACGCAGTATTTT.

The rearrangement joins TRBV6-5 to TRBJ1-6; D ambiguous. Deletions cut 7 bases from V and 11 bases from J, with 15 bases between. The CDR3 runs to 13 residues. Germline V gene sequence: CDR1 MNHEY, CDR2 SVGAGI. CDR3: CASTRLEVTPLHF. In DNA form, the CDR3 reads TGTGCCAGCACCAGACTAGAAGTTACACCCCTCCACTTT.

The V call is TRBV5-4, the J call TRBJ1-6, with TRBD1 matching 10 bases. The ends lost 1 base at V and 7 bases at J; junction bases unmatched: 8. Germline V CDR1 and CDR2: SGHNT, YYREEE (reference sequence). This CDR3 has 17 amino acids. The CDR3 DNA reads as TGTGCCAGCAGCTTGTTGGCGGGACAGGGGAGCAATTCACCCCTCCACTTT. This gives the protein CASSLLAGQGSNSPLHF.

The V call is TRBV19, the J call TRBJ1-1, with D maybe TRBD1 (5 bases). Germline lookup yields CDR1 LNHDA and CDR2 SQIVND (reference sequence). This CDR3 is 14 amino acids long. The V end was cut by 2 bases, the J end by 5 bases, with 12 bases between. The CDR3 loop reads CASSIRRGGTEAFF. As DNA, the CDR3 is TGTGCCAGTAGTATACGCCGCGGGGGGACTGAAGCTTTCTTT.

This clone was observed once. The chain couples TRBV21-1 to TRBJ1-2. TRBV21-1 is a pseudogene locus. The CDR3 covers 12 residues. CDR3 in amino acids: CASSKVNYGYTF. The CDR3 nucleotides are TGTGCCAGCAGCAAAGTAAACTATGGCTACACCTTC.

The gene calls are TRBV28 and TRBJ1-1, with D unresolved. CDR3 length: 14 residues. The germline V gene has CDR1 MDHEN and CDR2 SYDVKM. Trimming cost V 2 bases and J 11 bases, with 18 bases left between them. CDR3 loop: CASSLLSGPGGAFF. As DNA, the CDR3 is TGTGCCAGCAGTTTACTATCAGGCCCGGGCGGGGCTTTCTTT.

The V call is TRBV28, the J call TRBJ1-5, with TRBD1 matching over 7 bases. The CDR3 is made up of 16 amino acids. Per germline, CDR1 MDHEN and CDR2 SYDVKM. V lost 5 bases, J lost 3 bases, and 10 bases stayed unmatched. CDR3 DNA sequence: TGTGCCAGCAGTCCCGCCCGGGGACAGAACAATCAGCCCCAGCATTTT. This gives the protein CASSPARGQNNQPQHF. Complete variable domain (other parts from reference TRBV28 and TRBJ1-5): DVKVTQSSRYLVKRTGEKVFLECVQDMDHENMFWYRQDPGLGLRLIYFSYDVKMKEKGDIPEGYSVSREKKERFSLILESASTNQTSMYLCASSPARGQNNQPQHFGDGTRLSIL.

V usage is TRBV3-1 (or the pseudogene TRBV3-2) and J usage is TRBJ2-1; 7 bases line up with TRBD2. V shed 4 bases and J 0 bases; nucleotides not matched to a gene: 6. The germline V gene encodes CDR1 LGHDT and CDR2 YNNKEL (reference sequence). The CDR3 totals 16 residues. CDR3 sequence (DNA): TGTGCCAGCAGCCGTATTGGCGGGAGCTCCTACAATGAGCAGTTCTTC. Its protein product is CASSRIGGSSYNEQFF.

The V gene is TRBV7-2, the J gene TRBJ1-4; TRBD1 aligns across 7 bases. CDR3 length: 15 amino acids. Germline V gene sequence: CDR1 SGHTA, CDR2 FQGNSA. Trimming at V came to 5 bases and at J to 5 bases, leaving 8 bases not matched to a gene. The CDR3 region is CASSRRTGINEKLFF. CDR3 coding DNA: TGTGCCAGCAGCAGACGGACAGGAATAAATGAAAAACTGTTTTTT.

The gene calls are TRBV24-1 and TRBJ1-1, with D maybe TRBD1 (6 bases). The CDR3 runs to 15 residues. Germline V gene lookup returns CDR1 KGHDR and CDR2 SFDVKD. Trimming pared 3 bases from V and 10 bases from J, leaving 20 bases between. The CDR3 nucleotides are TGTGCCACCAGTGATCGTAGATGGACAGCCGGCGGAGCTTTCTTT. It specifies CATSDRRWTAGGAFF.

CDR3 protein: CASSGVTGATSSYEQYF. The CDR3, as DNA: TGCGCCAGCAGTGGGGTTACAGGGGCTACTAGCTCCTACGAGCAGTACTTC. V and J are TRBV10-2 and TRBJ2-7; TRBD1 agrees at 7 bases. With 4 bases clipped from V and 0 bases from J, the junction kept 12 bases outside the gene matches. The CDR3 contains 17 residues. CDR1 and CDR2 (germline): WSHSY, SAAADI.

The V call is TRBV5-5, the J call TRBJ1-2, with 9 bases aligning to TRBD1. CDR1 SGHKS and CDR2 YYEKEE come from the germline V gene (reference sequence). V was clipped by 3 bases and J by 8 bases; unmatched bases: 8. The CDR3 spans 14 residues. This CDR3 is CASSSTGGAVGYTF. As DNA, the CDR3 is TGTGCCAGCAGCTCAACAGGGGGCGCGGTGGGCTACACCTTC.

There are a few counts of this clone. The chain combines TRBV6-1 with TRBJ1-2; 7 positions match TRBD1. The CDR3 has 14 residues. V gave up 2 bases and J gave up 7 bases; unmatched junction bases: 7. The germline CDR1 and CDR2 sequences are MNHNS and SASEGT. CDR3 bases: TGTGCCAGCAGTGAAAACAGGGGTTACGCTGGCTACACCTTC. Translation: CASSENRGYAGYTF.

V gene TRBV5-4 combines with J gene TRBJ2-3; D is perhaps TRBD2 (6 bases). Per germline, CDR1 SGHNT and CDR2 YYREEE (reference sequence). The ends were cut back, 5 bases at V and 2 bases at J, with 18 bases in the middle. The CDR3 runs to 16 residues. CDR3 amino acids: CASRGSGYWDTDTQYF. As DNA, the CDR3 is TGTGCCAGCAGAGGTAGCGGATATTGGGACACAGATACGCAGTATTTT.

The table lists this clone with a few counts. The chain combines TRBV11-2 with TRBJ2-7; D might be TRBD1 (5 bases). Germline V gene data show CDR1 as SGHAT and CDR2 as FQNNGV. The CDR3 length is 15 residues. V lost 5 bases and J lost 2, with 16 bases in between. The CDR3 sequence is CASSPGSGFAYEQYF. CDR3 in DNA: TGTGCCAGCAGCCCCGGGTCAGGGTTCGCCTACGAGCAGTACTTC.

Here the CDR3 reads CASSETTVPFAFF. The CDR3 nucleotides are TGTGCCAGTAGTGAGACGACAGTGCCCTTCGCTTTCTTT. The V gene is TRBV19, the J gene TRBJ1-1; TRBD1 might be the D (5 bases). This CDR3 has 13 amino acids. V was trimmed by 5 bases and J by 11 bases, leaving 18 bases between them. CDR1 is LNHDA, CDR2 SQIVND, per germline (reference sequence).